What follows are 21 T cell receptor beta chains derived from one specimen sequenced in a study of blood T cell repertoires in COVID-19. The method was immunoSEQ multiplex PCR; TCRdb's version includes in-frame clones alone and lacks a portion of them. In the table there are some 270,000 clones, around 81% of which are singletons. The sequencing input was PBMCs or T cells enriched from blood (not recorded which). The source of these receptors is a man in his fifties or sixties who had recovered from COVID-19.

This CDR3 reads CASSIHIPSSRSDLYGYTF. The CDR3, as DNA: TGTGCCAGTAGTATTCATATACCTTCTTCCAGGTCAGACCTCTATGGCTACACCTTC. The chain recombines TRBV19 with TRBJ1-2; no clear D. Germline V gives CDR1 LNHDA, CDR2 SQIVND (reference sequence). V was clipped by 3 bases and J by 4 bases, with 27 bases between them. This CDR3 is 19 amino acids long.

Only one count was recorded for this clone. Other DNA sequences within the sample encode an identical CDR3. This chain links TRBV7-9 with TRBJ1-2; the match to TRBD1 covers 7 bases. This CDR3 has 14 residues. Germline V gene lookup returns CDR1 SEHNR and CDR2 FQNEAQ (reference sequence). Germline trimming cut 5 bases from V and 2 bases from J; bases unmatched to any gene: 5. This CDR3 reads CASSSTGANYGYTF. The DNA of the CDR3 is TGTGCCAGCAGCAGCACAGGGGCGAACTATGGCTACACCTTC. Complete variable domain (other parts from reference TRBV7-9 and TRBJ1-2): DTGVSQNPRHKITKRGQNVTFRCDPISEHNRLYWYRQTLGQGPEFLTYFQNEAQLEKSRLLSDRFSAERPKGSFSTLEIQRTEQGDSAMYLCASSSTGANYGYTFGSGTRLTVV.

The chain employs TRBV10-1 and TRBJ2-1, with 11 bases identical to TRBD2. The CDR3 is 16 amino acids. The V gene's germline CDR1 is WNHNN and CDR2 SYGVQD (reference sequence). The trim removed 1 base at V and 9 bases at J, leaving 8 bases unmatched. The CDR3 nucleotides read TGCGCCAGCAGTGAGTATAGACTAGCGGGATCGGGTGAGCAGTTCTTC. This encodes CASSEYRLAGSGEQFF.

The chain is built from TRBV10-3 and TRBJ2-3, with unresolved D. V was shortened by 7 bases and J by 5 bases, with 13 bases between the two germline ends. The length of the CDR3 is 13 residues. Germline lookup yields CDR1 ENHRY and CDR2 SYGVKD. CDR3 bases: TGTGCCATCAAGGCCCCCGCGGAAGATACGCAGTATTTT. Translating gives CAIKAPAEDTQYF.

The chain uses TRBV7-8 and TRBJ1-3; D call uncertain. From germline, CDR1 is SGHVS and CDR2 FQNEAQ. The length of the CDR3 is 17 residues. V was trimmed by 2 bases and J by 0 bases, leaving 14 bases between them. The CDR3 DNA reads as TGTGCCAGCAGCTTAATCAGTCTCTCTGGCTCTGGAAACACCATATATTTT. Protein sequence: CASSLISLSGSGNTIYF.

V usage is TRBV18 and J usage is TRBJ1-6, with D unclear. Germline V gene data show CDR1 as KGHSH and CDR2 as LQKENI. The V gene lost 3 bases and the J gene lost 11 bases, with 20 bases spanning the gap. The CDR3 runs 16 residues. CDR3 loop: CASSPQSGRRETPLHF. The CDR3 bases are TGTGCCAGCTCACCCCAAAGCGGGCGTAGGGAAACACCCCTCCACTTT.

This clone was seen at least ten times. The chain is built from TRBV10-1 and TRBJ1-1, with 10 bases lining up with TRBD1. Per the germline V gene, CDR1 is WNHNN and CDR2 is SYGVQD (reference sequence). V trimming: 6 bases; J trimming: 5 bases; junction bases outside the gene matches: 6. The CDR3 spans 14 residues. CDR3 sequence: CASSAGTGDTEAFF. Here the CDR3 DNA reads TGCGCCAGCAGCGCCGGGACAGGGGATACTGAAGCTTTCTTT.

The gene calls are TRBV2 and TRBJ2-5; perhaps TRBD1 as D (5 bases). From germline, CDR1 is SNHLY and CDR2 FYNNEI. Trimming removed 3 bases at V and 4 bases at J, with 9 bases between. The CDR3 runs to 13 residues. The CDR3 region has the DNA TGTGCCAGCAGTGACTGGCAGGGAGAGACCCAGTACTTC. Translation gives CASSDWQGETQYF.

CDR3 nucleotides: TGTGCCAGCTCAGACCCCGGGACAGGCAAGGGCGACTATGGCTACACCTTC. Translated, it gives CASSDPGTGKGDYGYTF. The J gene is TRBJ1-2, the V gene TRBV18; 8 nucleotides agree with TRBD1. The CDR3 spans 17 residues. The germline V gene encodes CDR1 KGHSH and CDR2 LQKENI. Losses at the gene ends were 5 bases for V and 3 bases for J; bases not matched to a gene: 14.

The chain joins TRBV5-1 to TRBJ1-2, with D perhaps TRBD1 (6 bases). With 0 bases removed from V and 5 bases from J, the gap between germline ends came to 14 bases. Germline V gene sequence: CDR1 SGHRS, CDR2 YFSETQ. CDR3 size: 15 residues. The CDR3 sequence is CASSLADSGGYGYTF. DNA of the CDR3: TGCGCCAGCAGCTTGGCGGACAGCGGAGGATATGGCTACACCTTC. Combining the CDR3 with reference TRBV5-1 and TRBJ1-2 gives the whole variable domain KAGVTQTPRYLIKTRGQQVTLSCSPISGHRSVSWYQQTPGQGLQFLFEYFSETQRNKGNFPGRFSGRQFSNSRSEMNVSTLELGDSALYLCASSLADSGGYGYTFGSGTRLTVV.

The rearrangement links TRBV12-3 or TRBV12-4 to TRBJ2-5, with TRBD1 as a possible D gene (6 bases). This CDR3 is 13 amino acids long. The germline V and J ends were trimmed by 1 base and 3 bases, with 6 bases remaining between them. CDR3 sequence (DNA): TGTGCCAGCAGTTTAGAGGGGGAAGAGACCCAGTACTTC. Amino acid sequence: CASSLEGEETQYF.

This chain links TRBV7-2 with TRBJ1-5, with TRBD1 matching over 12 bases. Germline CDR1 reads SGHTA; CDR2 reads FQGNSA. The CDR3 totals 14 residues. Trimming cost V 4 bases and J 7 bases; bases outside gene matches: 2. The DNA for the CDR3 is TGTGCCAGCAGCTCGGGACAGGGGGCACAGCCCCAGCATTTT. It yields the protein CASSSGQGAQPQHF.

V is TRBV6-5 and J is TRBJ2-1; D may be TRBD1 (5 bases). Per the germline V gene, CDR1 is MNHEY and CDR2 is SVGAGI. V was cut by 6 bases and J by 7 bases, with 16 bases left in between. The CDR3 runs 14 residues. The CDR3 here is CASSIVEAGNEQFF. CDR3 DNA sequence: TGTGCCAGCAGCATTGTAGAAGCAGGGAATGAGCAGTTCTTC.

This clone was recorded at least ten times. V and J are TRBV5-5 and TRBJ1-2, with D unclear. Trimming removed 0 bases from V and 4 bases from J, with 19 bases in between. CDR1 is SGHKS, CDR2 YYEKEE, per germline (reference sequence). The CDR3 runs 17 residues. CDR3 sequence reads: CASSLDPSGRSSYGYTF. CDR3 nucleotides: TGTGCCAGCAGCTTGGATCCCTCCGGGAGATCGTCCTATGGCTACACCTTC.

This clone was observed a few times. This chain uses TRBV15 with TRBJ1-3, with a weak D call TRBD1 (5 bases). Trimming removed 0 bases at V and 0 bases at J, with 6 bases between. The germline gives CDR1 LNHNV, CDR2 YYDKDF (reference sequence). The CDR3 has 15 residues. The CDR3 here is CATSRDRVSGNTIYF. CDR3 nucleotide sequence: TGTGCCACCAGCAGAGACAGGGTCTCTGGAAACACCATATATTTT.

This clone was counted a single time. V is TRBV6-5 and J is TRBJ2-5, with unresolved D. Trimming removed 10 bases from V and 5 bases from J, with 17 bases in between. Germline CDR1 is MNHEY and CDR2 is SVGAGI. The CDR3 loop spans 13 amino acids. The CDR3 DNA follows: TGTGCCACCGATAAATTAGCTGCGGAGACCCAGTACTTC. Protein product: CATDKLAAETQYF.

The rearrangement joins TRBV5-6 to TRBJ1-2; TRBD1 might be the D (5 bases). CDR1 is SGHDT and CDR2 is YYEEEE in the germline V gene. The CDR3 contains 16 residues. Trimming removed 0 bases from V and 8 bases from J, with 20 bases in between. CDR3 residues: CASSLASGEIGQGYTF. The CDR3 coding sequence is TGTGCCAGCAGCTTGGCGTCGGGGGAGATCGGGCAGGGCTACACCTTC.

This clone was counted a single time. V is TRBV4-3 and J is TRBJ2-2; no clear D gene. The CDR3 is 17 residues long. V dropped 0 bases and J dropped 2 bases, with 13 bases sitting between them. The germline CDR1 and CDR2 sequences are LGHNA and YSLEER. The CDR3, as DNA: TGCGCCAGCAGCCAAGATAGTCGCGGTTCAAACACCGGGGAGCTGTTTTTT. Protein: CASSQDSRGSNTGELFF.

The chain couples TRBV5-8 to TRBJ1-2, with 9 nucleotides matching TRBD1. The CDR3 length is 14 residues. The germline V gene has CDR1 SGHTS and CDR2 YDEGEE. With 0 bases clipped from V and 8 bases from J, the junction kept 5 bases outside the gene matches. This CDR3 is CASSLDRTGEGYTF. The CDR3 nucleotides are TGTGCCAGCAGCTTGGATCGGACAGGGGAGGGCTACACCTTC.

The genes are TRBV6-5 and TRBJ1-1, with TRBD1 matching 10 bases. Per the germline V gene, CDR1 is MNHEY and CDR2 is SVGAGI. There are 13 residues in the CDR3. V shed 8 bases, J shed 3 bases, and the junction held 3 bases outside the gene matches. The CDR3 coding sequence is TGTGCCAGCGGCGACAGGGGGCACACTGAAGCTTTCTTT. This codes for CASGDRGHTEAFF.

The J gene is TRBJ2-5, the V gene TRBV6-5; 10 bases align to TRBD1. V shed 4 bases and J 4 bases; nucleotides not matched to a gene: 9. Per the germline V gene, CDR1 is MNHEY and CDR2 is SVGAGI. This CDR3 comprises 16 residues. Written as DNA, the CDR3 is TGTGCCAGCAGTTCCATCGGACAGGGGGTTTTAGAGACCCAGTACTTC. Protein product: CASSSIGQGVLETQYF.